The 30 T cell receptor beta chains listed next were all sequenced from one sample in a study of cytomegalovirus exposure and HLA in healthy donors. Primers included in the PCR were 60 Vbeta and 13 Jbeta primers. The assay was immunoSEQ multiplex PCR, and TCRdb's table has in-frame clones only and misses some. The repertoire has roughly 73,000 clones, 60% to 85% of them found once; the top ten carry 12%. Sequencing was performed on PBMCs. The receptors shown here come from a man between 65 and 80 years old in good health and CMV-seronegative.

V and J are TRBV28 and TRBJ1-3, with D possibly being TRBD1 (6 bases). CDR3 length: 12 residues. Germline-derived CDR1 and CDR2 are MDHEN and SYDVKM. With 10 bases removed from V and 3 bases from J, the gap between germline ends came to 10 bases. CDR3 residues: CATTGNGNTIYF. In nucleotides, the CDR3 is TGTGCCACTACAGGGAATGGAAACACCATATATTTT.

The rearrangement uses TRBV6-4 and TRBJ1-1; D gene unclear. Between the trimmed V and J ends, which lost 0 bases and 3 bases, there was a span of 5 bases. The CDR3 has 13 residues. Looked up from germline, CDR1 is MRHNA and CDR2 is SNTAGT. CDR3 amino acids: CASSDSEYTEAFF. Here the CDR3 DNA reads TGTGCCAGCAGTGACTCTGAGTACACTGAAGCTTTCTTT.

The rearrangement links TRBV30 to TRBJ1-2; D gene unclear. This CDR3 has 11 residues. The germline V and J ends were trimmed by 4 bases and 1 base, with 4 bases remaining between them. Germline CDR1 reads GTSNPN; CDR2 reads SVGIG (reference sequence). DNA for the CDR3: TGTGCCTGGACCAATAACTATGGCTACACCTTC. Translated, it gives CAWTNNYGYTF.

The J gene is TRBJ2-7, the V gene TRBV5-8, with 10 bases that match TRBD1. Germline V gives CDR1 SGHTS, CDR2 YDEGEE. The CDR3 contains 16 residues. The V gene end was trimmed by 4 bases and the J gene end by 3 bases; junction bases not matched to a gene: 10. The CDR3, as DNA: TGTGCCAGCAGCCCGATAACCGGGACAGGGGACTACGAGCAGTACTTC. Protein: CASSPITGTGDYEQYF.

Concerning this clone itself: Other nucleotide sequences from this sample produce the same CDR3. The CDR3 DNA follows: TGTGCCAGCAGCTCCCGGTATAGTGGTGGCGGGGACCAATACTTC. This gives the protein CASSSRYSGGGDQYF. The chain joins TRBV11-2 to TRBJ2-7; tentatively, D is TRBD2 (6 bases). This CDR3 spans 15 amino acids. V was shortened by 4 bases and J by 13 bases, with 26 bases between the two germline ends. From germline, CDR1 is SGHAT and CDR2 FQNNGV.

In DNA form, the CDR3 reads TGCGCCAGCAGGGGGTCCGCGGGAGCACGTTCAGATACGCAGTATTTT. It yields the protein CASRGSAGARSDTQYF. This chain uses TRBV10-2 with TRBJ2-3; 7 bases are a match to TRBD2. The V gene end was trimmed by 6 bases and the J gene end by 4 bases; junction bases not matched to a gene: 13. This CDR3 region has 16 residues. Germline CDR1 reads WSHSY; CDR2 reads SAAADI.

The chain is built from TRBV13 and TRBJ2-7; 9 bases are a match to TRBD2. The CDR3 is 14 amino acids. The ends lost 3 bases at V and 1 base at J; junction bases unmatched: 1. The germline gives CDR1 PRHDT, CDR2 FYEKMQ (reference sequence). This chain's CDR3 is CASSFSGSSYEQYF. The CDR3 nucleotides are TGTGCCAGCAGCTTTAGCGGGAGTTCCTACGAGCAGTACTTC.

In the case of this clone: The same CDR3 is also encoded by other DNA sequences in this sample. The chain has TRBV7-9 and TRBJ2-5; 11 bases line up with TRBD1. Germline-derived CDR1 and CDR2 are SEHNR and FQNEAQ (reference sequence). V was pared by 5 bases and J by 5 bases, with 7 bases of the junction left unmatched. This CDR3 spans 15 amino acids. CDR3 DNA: TGTGCCAGCAGCCCCCGGACAGGGGGCGGTGAGACCCAGTACTTC. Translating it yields CASSPRTGGGETQYF.

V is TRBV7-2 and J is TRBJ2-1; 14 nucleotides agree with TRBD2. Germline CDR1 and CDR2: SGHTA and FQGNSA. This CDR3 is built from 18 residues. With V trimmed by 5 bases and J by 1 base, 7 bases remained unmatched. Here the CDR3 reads CASSRPGTSGSSYNEQFF. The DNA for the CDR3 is TGTGCCAGCAGCCGACCCGGGACTAGCGGGAGTTCCTACAATGAGCAGTTCTTC.

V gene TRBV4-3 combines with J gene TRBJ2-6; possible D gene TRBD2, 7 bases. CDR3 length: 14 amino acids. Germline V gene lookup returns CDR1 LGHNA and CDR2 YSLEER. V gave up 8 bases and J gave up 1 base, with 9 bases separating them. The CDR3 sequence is CASAGASGANVLTF. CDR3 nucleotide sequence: TGCGCCAGCGCGGGGGCATCTGGGGCCAACGTCCTGACTTTC.

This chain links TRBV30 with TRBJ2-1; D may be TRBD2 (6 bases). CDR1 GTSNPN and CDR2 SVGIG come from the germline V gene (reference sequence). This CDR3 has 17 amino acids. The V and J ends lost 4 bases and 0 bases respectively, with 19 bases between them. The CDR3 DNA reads TGTGCCTGGATTGATGGGGGGTTCTCCTTCTCCTACAATGAGCAGTTCTTC. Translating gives CAWIDGGFSFSYNEQFF.

The CDR3 bases are TGCGCCAGCAGGTCCGGGACAGGGGCCACCGGGGAGCTGTTTTTT. Its protein is CASRSGTGATGELFF. The rearrangement joins TRBV5-1 to TRBJ2-2; 10 bases match TRBD1. This CDR3 comprises 15 residues. The V gene's germline CDR1 is SGHRS and CDR2 YFSETQ. Losses at the gene ends were 5 bases for V and 4 bases for J; bases not matched to a gene: 5.

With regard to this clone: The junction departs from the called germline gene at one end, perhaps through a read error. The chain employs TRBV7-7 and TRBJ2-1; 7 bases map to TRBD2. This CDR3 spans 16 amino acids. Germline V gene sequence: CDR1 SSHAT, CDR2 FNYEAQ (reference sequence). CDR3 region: CASSFLRDYPYNEQFF. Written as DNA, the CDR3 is TGTGCTAGCAGCTTCCTCCGGGACTACCCGTACAATGAGCAGTTCTTC.

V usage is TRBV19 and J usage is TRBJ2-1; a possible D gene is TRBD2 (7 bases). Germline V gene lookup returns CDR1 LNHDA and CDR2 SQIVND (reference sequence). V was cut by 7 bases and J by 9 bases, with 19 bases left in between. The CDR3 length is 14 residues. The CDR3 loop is CASTKGGPGGEQFF. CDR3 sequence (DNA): TGTGCCAGTACTAAGGGGGGGCCTGGGGGTGAGCAGTTCTTC.

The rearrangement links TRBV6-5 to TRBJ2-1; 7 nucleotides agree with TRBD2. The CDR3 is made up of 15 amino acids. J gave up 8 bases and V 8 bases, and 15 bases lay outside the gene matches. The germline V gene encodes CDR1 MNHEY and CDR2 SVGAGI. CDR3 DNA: TGTGCCAGCTACCCGGGACTAAAAGGAAAGGATGAGCAGTTCTTC. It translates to CASYPGLKGKDEQFF.

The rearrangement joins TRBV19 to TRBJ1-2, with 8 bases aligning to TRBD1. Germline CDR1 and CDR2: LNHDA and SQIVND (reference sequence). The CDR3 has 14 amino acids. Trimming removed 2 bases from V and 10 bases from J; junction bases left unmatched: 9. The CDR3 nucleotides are TGTGCCAGTAGTATACCCGGGCAGGGGGCCTACTACACCTTC. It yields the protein CASSIPGQGAYYTF.

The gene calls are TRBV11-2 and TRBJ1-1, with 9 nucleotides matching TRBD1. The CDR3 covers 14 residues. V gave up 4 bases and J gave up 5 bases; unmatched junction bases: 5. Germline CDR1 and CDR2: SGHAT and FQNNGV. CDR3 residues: CASSSHRGRTEAFF. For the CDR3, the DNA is TGTGCCAGCAGCTCTCACAGGGGGCGGACTGAAGCTTTCTTT.

The CDR3 region has the DNA TGTGCCAGCAGCGCGAACAGGGGGCAAGGCAATGAGCAGTTCTTC. Translated: CASSANRGQGNEQFF. The genes are TRBV7-8 and TRBJ2-1; TRBD1 agrees at 9 bases. Per germline, CDR1 SGHVS and CDR2 FQNEAQ. The ends lost 5 bases at V and 6 bases at J; junction bases unmatched: 8. This CDR3 comprises 15 residues.

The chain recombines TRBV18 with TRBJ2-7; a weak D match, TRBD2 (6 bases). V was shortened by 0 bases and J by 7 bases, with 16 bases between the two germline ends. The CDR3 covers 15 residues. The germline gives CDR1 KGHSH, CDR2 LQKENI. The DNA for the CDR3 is TGTGCCAGCTCACCACCGTCAGGAGGGTCCCGAGAGCAGTACTTC. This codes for CASSPPSGGSREQYF.

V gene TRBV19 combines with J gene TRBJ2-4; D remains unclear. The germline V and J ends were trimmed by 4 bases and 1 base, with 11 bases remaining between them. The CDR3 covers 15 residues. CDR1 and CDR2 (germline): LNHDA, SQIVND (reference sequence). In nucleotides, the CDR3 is TGTGCCAGTAGTACCCCTGGCACGGCCAAAAACATTCAGTACTTC. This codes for CASSTPGTAKNIQYF.

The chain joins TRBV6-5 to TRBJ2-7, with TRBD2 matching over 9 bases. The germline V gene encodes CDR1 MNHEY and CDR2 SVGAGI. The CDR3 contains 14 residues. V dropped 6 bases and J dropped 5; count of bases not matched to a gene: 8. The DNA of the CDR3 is TGTGCCAGCAGCCCGGGACTAGCCTTCCACGAGCAGTACTTC. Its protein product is CASSPGLAFHEQYF.

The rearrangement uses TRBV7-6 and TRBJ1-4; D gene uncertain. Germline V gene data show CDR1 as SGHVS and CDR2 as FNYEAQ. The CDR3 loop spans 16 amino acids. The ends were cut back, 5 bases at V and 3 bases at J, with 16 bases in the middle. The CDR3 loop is CASSRRGSTANEKLFF. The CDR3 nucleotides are TGTGCCAGCAGCCGCCGGGGAAGCACAGCTAATGAAAAACTGTTTTTT.

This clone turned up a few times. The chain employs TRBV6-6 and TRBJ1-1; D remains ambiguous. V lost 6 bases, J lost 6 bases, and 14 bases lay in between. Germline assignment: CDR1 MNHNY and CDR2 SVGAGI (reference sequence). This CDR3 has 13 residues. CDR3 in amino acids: CASRTSYPPEAFF. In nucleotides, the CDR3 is TGTGCCAGCAGGACATCATACCCCCCTGAAGCTTTCTTT.

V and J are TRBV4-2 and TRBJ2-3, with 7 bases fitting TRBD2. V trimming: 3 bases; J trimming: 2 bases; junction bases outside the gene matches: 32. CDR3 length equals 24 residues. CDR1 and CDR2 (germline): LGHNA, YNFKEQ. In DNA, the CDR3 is TGTGCCAGCAGCCACCCCTGGTCCCCCTCGCTCCTTAGGGTCGGGGAGGGGAACACAGATACGCAGTATTTT. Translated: CASSHPWSPSLLRVGEGNTDTQYF.

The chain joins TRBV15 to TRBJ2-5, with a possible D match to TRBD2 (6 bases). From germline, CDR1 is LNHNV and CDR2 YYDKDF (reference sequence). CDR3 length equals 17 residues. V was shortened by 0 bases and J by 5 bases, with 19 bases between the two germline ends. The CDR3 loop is CATSRDLVGGRGETQYF. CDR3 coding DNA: TGTGCCACCAGCAGAGATCTCGTCGGAGGGCGCGGGGAGACCCAGTACTTC.

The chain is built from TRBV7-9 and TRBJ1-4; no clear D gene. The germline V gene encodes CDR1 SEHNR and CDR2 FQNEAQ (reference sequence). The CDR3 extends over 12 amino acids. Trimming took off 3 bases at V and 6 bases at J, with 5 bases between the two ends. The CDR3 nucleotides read TGTGCCAGCAGCTTCACAGATGAAAAACTGTTTTTT. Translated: CASSFTDEKLFF.

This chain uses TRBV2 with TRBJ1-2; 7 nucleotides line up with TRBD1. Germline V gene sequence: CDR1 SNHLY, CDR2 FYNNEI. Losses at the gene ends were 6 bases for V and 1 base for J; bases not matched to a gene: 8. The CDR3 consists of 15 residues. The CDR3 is CASRILTGNNYGYTF. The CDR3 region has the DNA TGTGCCAGCAGGATACTGACAGGGAATAACTATGGCTACACCTTC.

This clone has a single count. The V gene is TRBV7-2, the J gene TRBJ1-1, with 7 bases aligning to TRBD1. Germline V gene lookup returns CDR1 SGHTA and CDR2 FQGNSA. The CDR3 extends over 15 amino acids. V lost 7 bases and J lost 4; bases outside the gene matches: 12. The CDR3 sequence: CASTEMTGSSTEAFF. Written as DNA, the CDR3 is TGTGCCAGCACCGAAATGACAGGGAGTAGCACTGAAGCTTTCTTT.

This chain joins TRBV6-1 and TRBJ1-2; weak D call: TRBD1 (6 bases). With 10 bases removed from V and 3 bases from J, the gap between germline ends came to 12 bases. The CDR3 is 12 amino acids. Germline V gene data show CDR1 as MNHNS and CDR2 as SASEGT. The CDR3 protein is CATKDSYYGYTF. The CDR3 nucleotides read TGTGCCACCAAGGACAGTTACTATGGCTACACCTTC.

CDR3 in DNA: TGTGCCAGCAGACCAACTAGCGTGAACACCGGGGAGCTGTTTTTT. Its protein is CASRPTSVNTGELFF. V and J are TRBV7-2 and TRBJ2-2; 7 bases line up with TRBD2. Germline V lookup: CDR1 SGHTA, CDR2 FQGNSA. Trimming cost V 6 bases and J 1 base; bases outside gene matches: 5. The length of the CDR3 is 15 residues.